This T cell receptor (beta chain) is from a study of immune evolution from preneoplasia to lung adenocarcinoma. Macro-dissection enriched premalignant or tumor cells before nucleic acid extraction. Here immunoSEQ multiplex PCR was the method, and the copy in TCRdb shows in-frame clones only, minus some. This table has 3,000 to 4,500 clones, roughly four fifths appearing once. With regard to this clone: Its antigen is unidentified.

Germline values: CDR1 DFQATT, CDR2 SNEGSKA (reference sequence). This CDR3 contains 11 residues. Trimming removed 1 base at V and 3 bases at J, with 4 bases between. Study findings and constraints: Top clone share appeared to fall from AAH through AIS, MIA, adenocarcinoma. Compared with EGFR-mutant or double wild-type lesions, KRAS-mutant nodules were more clonal.

The sequence derives from a person aged 60-79 years with lung adenocarcinoma. The rearrangement joins TRBV20-1 to TRBJ2-7, with unresolved D. Material: FFPE minimally invasive lung adenocarcinoma tissue. CDR3 nucleotide sequence: TGCAGTGCTAGAGGGGGCTACGAGCAGTACTTC. It is translated as CSARGGYEQYF.